Listed below are T cell receptor beta chains from one sample, sequenced in a study of human T cells and chemical hapten exposure. TCRdb called the RACE reads again in MiXCR, with one record for every CDR3 protein. The repertoire holds more than 50,000 distinct CDR3 sequences, with roughly 6.7% as singletons. This material consisted of whole blood, taken in connection with sensitization to the hapten diphenylcyclopropenone (DPC). The receptors derive from a young woman with alopecia areata. Some clones in this sample may be carry-over from other donors' samples. Each CDR3 is given with its conserved first and last residue. The D gene is left open where the match is weak. Only some rows state a clone size, as once, few, many or a class for expanded clones.

CDR3 protein: CASSEMLPEANVLTF
CDR3 DNA: TGTGCCAGCAGTGAAATGTTGCCCGAGGCCAACGTCCTGACTTTC
J gene: TRBJ2-6
D gene: NA
clone size: many
V gene: TRBV6-1

CDR3 protein: CSASPAGLYEQYF
CDR3 DNA: TGCAGTGCTAGCCCAGCGGGGTTATACGAGCAGTACTTC
J gene: TRBJ2-7
D gene: TRBD2
clone size: many
V gene: TRBV20-1

CDR3 protein: CASSLATETYEQYF
CDR3 DNA: TGCGCCAGCAGCTTGGCGACGGAAACCTACGAGCAGTACTTC
J gene: TRBJ2-7
D gene: NA
clone size: NA
V gene: TRBV5-1

CDR3 protein: CASSFRGGIGEQYF
CDR3 DNA: TGTGCCAGCAGCTTCCGGGGGGGTATTGGGGAGCAGTACTTC
J gene: TRBJ2-7
D gene: TRBD2
clone size: many
V gene: TRBV7-2

CDR3 protein: CASRRDSNYGYTF
CDR3 DNA: TGTGCCAGCAGGAGAGACAGTAACTATGGCTACACCTTC
J gene: TRBJ1-2
D gene: NA
clone size: few
V gene: TRBV6-5

CDR3 protein: CASSVRGASTDTQYF
CDR3 DNA: TGTGCCAGCAGTGTAAGAGGTGCTAGCACAGATACGCAGTATTTT
J gene: TRBJ2-3
D gene: NA
clone size: many
V gene: TRBV6-1

CDR3 protein: CASSLRGGLSPYNEQFF
CDR3 DNA: TGTGCCAGCAGCTTAAGAGGTGGTTTAAGTCCCTACAATGAGCAGTTCTTC
J gene: TRBJ2-1
D gene: NA
clone size: few
V gene: TRBV7-3

CDR3 protein: CASSLAGGREQYF
CDR3 DNA: TGTGCCAGCAGCTTAGCGGGGGGCCGGGAGCAGTACTTC
J gene: TRBJ2-7
D gene: NA
clone size: many
V gene: TRBV7-2

CDR3 protein: CASSSGQGFLLNYGYTF
CDR3 DNA: TGTGCCAGCAGCTCCGGACAGGGCTTTTTGCTTAACTATGGCTACACCTTC
J gene: TRBJ1-2
D gene: TRBD1
clone size: few
V gene: TRBV5-4

CDR3 protein: CASTIAYGGQEQETQYF
CDR3 DNA: TGTGCCAGCACCATAGCTTACGGGGGACAGGAGCAAGAGACCCAGTACTTC
J gene: TRBJ2-5
D gene: TRBD1
clone size: many
V gene: TRBV11-2

CDR3 protein: CASSEGRRSGANVLTF
CDR3 DNA: TGTGCCAGCAGTGAAGGCCGGCGCTCTGGGGCCAACGTCCTGACTTTC
J gene: TRBJ2-6
D gene: NA
clone size: many
V gene: TRBV2

CDR3 protein: CASSDTGTGETEAFF
CDR3 DNA: TGCGCCAGCAGCGACACCGGGACAGGGGAAACTGAAGCTTTCTTT
J gene: TRBJ1-1
D gene: TRBD1
clone size: many
V gene: TRBV5-1

CDR3 protein: CAISMGQGDGYTF
CDR3 DNA: TGTGCCATCAGTATGGGACAGGGTGATGGCTACACCTTC
J gene: TRBJ1-2
D gene: TRBD1
clone size: many
V gene: TRBV10-3

CDR3 protein: CASSFQGEQYF
CDR3 DNA: TGTGCCAGCAGTTTTCAGGGGGAGCAGTACTTC
J gene: TRBJ2-7
D gene: NA
clone size: many
V gene: TRBV12-3/TRBV12-4

CDR3 protein: CASSRDGTNEKLFF
CDR3 DNA: TGCGCCAGCAGTAGGGATGGAACTAATGAAAAACTGTTTTTT
J gene: TRBJ1-4
D gene: NA
clone size: NA
V gene: TRBV10-2

CDR3 protein: CASIPGGGTDTQYF
CDR3 DNA: TGTGCCAGCATCCCGGGGGGCGGCACAGATACGCAGTATTTT
J gene: TRBJ2-3
D gene: NA
clone size: many
V gene: TRBV6-5

CDR3 protein: CSARDQGLSSGRAFF
CDR3 DNA: TGCAGTGCTAGAGATCAGGGGCTTTCATCGGGAAGAGCTTTCTTT
J gene: TRBJ1-1
D gene: NA
clone size: many
V gene: TRBV20-1

CDR3 protein: CASSPRQGAENTEAFF
CDR3 DNA: TGTGCCAGCAGCCCAAGACAGGGGGCTGAGAACACTGAAGCTTTCTTT
J gene: TRBJ1-1
D gene: TRBD1
clone size: NA
V gene: TRBV4-2

CDR3 protein: CATSRQDRLWEKLFF
CDR3 DNA: TGTGCCACCAGCAGACAGGACAGGTTGTGGGAAAAACTGTTTTTT
J gene: TRBJ1-4
D gene: TRBD1
clone size: NA
V gene: TRBV15

CDR3 protein: CSALPLANEQYF
CDR3 DNA: TGCAGTGCCCTCCCCTTAGCGAACGAGCAGTACTTC
J gene: TRBJ2-7
D gene: NA
clone size: many
V gene: TRBV20-1

CDR3 protein: CSARVNSLGGEQFF
CDR3 DNA: TGCAGTGCTAGAGTTAACAGTCTGGGCGGTGAGCAGTTCTTC
J gene: TRBJ2-1
D gene: NA
clone size: many
V gene: TRBV20-1

CDR3 protein: CASPQSGGSGNQPQHF
CDR3 DNA: TGTGCCAGCCCCCAATCAGGGGGCTCGGGTAATCAGCCCCAGCATTTT
J gene: TRBJ1-5
D gene: TRBD1
clone size: many
V gene: TRBV25-1

CDR3 protein: CASSFFTGSSGNTIYF
CDR3 DNA: TGTGCCAGCAGTTTCTTCACAGGGAGCTCTGGAAACACCATATATTTT
J gene: TRBJ1-3
D gene: NA
clone size: many
V gene: TRBV6-6

CDR3 protein: CASNKMRTEAFF
CDR3 DNA: TGTGCCAGCAACAAGATGCGCACTGAAGCTTTCTTT
J gene: TRBJ1-1
D gene: NA
clone size: NA
V gene: TRBV7-9

CDR3 protein: CASRTDLNTEAFF
CDR3 DNA: TGTGCCAGCAGGACGGACCTGAACACTGAAGCTTTCTTT
J gene: TRBJ1-1
D gene: NA
clone size: many
V gene: TRBV5-5

CDR3 protein: CSARHGTGNYEQYF
CDR3 DNA: TGCAGTGCTAGACACGGGACAGGGAACTACGAGCAGTACTTC
J gene: TRBJ2-7
D gene: TRBD1
clone size: many
V gene: TRBV20-1

CDR3 protein: CASSGTFNRVYTEAFF
CDR3 DNA: TGTGCCAGCAGCGGAACTTTTAACAGGGTGTACACTGAAGCTTTCTTT
J gene: TRBJ1-1
D gene: NA
clone size: NA
V gene: TRBV2

CDR3 protein: CASSYVAGDTYGYTF
CDR3 DNA: TGTGCCAGCAGTTATGTGGCAGGCGATACCTATGGCTACACCTTC
J gene: TRBJ1-2
D gene: NA
clone size: many
V gene: TRBV27

CDR3 protein: CASSKKIPGTGEYGNQPQHF
CDR3 DNA: TGTGCCAGTAGCAAGAAAATCCCCGGGACAGGAGAGTATGGCAATCAGCCCCAGCATTTT
J gene: TRBJ1-5
D gene: TRBD1
clone size: NA
V gene: TRBV19

CDR3 protein: CSVTTGQANTEAFF
CDR3 DNA: TGCAGCGTTACTACGGGACAGGCGAACACTGAAGCTTTCTTT
J gene: TRBJ1-1
D gene: TRBD1
clone size: many
V gene: TRBV29-1

CDR3 protein: CASSARSAGANVLTF
CDR3 DNA: TGTGCCAGCAGCGCCAGGTCAGCTGGGGCCAACGTCCTGACTTTC
J gene: TRBJ2-6
D gene: NA
clone size: many
V gene: TRBV9

CDR3 protein: CSAPRGGGYNEQFF
CDR3 DNA: TGCAGCGCCCCCAGGGGGGGAGGTTACAATGAGCAGTTCTTC
J gene: TRBJ2-1
D gene: NA
clone size: many
V gene: TRBV29-1

CDR3 protein: CSARDPRFFNQPQHF
CDR3 DNA: TGCAGTGCTAGAGATCCCAGGTTTTTCAATCAGCCCCAGCATTTT
J gene: TRBJ1-5
D gene: NA
clone size: many
V gene: TRBV20-1

CDR3 protein: CAISESGVSPLHF
CDR3 DNA: TGTGCCATCAGTGAATCGGGCGTATCACCCCTCCACTTT
J gene: TRBJ1-6
D gene: NA
clone size: many
V gene: TRBV10-3

CDR3 protein: CASSQDRESPGITSLSRDGYTF
CDR3 DNA: TGTGCCAGCAGCCAAGATCGAGAGTCCCCGGGGATTACTAGCCTCTCAAGGGATGGCTACACCTTC
J gene: TRBJ1-2
D gene: NA
clone size: many
V gene: TRBV4-2

CDR3 protein: CSVQASEYTQYF
CDR3 DNA: TGCAGCGTCCAGGCTAGCGAGTATACGCAGTATTTT
J gene: TRBJ2-3
D gene: NA
clone size: many
V gene: TRBV29-1

CDR3 protein: CSAIWGVSNTIYF
CDR3 DNA: TGCAGTGCTATTTGGGGGGTTAGCAACACCATATATTTT
J gene: TRBJ1-3
D gene: NA
clone size: many
V gene: TRBV20-1

CDR3 protein: CASSLHESPPRLAGGNEQFF
CDR3 DNA: TGTGCCAGCAGCTTACATGAGTCCCCGCCCCGACTAGCGGGGGGCAATGAGCAGTTCTTC
J gene: TRBJ2-1
D gene: TRBD2
clone size: many
V gene: TRBV7-8

CDR3 protein: CASSLGTGGSDTQYF
CDR3 DNA: TGTGCCAGCAGCTTAGGGACAGGGGGGAGCGATACGCAGTATTTT
J gene: TRBJ2-3
D gene: TRBD1
clone size: many
V gene: TRBV7-8

CDR3 protein: CASSRRTSEALSGANVLTF
CDR3 DNA: TGTGCCAGCAGCCGGAGGACTAGCGAGGCACTTTCTGGGGCCAACGTCCTGACTTTC
J gene: TRBJ2-6
D gene: TRBD2
clone size: many
V gene: TRBV7-9

CDR3 protein: CSASHRSSYNSPLHF
CDR3 DNA: TGCAGTGCTAGCCACAGGAGCTCCTATAATTCACCCCTCCACTTT
J gene: TRBJ1-6
D gene: NA
clone size: few
V gene: TRBV20-1

CDR3 protein: CASSLAFVAGQGHSF
CDR3 DNA: TGTGCCAGCAGCTTGGCCTTTGTGGCAGGACAGGGGCATTCCTTC
J gene: TRBJ2-7
D gene: TRBD1
clone size: few
V gene: TRBV5-4